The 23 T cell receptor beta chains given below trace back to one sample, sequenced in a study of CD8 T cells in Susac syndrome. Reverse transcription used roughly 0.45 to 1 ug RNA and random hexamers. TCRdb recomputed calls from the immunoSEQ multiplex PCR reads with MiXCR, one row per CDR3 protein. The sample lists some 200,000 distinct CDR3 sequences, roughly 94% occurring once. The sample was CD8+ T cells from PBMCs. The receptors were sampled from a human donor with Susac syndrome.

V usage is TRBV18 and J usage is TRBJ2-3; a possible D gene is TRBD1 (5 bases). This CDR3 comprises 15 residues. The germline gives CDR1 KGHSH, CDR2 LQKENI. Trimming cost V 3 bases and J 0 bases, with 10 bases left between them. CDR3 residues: CASSPLGQSTDTQYF. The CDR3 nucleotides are TGTGCCAGCTCACCCCTCGGACAAAGCACAGATACGCAGTATTTT.

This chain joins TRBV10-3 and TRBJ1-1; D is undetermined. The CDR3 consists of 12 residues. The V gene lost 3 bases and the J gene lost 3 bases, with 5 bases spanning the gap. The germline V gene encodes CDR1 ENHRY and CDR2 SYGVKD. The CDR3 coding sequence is TGTGCCATCAGTGACTCGGACACTGAAGCTTTCTTT. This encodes CAISDSDTEAFF.

The CDR3 spells CASSTDKSYEQYF. CDR3 in DNA: TGTGCCAGCAGTACCGACAAAAGCTACGAGCAGTACTTC. J is TRBJ2-7 and V is TRBV12-3 or TRBV12-4, with D hard to call. V lost 5 bases to trimming and J lost 3 bases, with 11 bases between them. The CDR3 runs 13 residues.

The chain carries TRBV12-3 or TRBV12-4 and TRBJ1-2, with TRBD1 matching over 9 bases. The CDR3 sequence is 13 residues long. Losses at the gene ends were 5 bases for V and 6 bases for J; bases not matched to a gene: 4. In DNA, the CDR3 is TGTGCCAGCAGTCTCGGACAGGGGCATGGCTACACCTTC. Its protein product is CASSLGQGHGYTF.

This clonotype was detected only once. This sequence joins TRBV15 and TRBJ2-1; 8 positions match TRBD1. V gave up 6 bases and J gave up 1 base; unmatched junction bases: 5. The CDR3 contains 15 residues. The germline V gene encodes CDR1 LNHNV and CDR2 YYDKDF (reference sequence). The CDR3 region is CATSIQGGSYNEQFF. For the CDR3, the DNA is TGTGCCACCAGTATACAGGGGGGTTCCTACAATGAGCAGTTCTTC.

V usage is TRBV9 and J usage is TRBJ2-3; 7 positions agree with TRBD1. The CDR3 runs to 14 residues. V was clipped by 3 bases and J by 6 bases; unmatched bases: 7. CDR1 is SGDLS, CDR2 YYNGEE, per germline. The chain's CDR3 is CASSGTGGLDTQYF. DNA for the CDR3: TGTGCCAGCAGCGGGACAGGAGGACTTGATACGCAGTATTTT. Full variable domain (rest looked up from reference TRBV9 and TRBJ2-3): DSGVTQTPKHLITATGQRVTLRCSPRSGDLSVYWYQQSLDQGLQFLIQYYNGEERAKGNILERFSAQQFPDLHSELNLSSLELGDSALYFCASSGTGGLDTQYFGPGTRLTVL.

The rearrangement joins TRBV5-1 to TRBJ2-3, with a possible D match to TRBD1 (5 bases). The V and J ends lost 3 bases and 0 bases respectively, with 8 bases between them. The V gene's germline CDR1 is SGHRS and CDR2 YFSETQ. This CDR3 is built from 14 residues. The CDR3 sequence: CASSSRQSTDTQYF. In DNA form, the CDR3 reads TGCGCCAGCAGCTCCCGACAGAGCACAGATACGCAGTATTTT.

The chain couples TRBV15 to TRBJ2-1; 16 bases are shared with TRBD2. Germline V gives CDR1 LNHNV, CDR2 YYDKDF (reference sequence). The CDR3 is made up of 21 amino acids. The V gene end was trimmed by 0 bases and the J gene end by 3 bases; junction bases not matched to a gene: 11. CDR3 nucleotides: TGTGCCACCAGCAGAGATTTTGGGACTAGCGGGAGGGCCCATCTCTACAATGAGCAGTTCTTC. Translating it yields CATSRDFGTSGRAHLYNEQFF.

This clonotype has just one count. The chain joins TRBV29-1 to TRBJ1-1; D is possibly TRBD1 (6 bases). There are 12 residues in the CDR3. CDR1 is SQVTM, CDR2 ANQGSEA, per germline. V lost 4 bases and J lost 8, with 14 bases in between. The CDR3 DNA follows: TGCAGCGTTGGTCCCAACAGGGCCGAAGCTTTCTTT. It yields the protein CSVGPNRAEAFF.

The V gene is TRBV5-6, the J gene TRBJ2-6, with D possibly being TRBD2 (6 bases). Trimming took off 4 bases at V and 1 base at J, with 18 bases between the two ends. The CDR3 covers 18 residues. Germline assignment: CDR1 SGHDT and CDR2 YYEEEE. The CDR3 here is CASSPVSSTSSGANVLTF. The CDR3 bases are TGTGCCAGCAGCCCCGTATCCTCGACTAGTTCTGGGGCCAACGTCCTGACTTTC.

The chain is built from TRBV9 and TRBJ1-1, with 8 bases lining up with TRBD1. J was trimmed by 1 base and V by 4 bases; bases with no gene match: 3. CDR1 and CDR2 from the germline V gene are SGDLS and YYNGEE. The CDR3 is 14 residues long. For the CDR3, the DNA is TGTGCCAGCAGCCCTCAGGGGGCGAACACTGAAGCTTTCTTT. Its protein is CASSPQGANTEAFF.

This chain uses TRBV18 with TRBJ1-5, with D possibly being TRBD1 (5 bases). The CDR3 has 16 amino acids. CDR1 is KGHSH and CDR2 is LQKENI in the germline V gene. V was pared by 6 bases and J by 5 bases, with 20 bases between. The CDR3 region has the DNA TGTGCCAGCTCCCCCACGACGGGGGGAGCAGATCAGCCCCAGCATTTT. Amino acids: CASSPTTGGADQPQHF.

This chain's CDR3 is CASSSGIQAGELFF. The CDR3 nucleotides are TGTGCCAGCAGCTCCGGGATTCAGGCCGGGGAGCTGTTTTTT. The chain couples TRBV5-6 to TRBJ2-2; possibly TRBD2 for D (5 bases). This CDR3 has 14 amino acids. The germline CDR1 and CDR2 sequences are SGHDT and YYEEEE. Trimming cost V 3 bases and J 6 bases, with 12 bases left between them.

CDR3 region: CATSDPGGGDEKLFF. In DNA, the CDR3 is TGTGCCACCAGTGATCCAGGGGGCGGTGATGAAAAACTGTTTTTT. The V call is TRBV24-1, the J call TRBJ1-4; 8 nucleotides match TRBD1. Germline V lookup: CDR1 KGHDR, CDR2 SFDVKD. CDR3 size: 15 residues. After removal of 3 bases from V and 6 bases from J, the junction contained 5 bases not matched to a gene.

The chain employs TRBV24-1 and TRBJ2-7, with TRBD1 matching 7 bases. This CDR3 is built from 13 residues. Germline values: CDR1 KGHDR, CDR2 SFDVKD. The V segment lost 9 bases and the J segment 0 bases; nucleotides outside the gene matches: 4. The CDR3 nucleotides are TGTGCCACCTCGGCAGGGGGCTCCTACGAGCAGTACTTC. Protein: CATSAGGSYEQYF.

CDR3 nucleotide sequence: TGCGCCAGCAGCCAACGTGCAGACATGAACACTGAAGCTTTCTTT. Translating it yields CASSQRADMNTEAFF. J is TRBJ1-1 and V is TRBV4-1; no firm D call. Trimming pared 2 bases from V and 0 bases from J, leaving 10 bases between. Per germline, CDR1 MGHRA and CDR2 YSYEKL. The CDR3 has 15 residues.

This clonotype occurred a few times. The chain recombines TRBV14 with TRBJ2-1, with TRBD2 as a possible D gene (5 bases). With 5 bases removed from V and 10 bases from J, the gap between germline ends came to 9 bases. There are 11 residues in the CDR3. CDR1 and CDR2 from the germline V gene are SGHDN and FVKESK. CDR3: CASSVSGEQFF. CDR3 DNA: TGTGCCAGCAGCGTAAGCGGAGAGCAGTTCTTC.

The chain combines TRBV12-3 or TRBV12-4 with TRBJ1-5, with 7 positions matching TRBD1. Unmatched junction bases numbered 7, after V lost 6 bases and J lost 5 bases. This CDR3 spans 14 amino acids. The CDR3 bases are TGTGCCAGCAGCCGGGACAGCGAAGATCAGCCCCAGCATTTT. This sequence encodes CASSRDSEDQPQHF.

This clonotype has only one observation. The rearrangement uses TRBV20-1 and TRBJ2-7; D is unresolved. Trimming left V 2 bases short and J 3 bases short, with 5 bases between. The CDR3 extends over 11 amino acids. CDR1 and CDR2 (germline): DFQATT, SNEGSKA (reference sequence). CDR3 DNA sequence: TGCAGTGCTAGACAGGACTACGAGCAGTACTTC. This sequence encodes CSARQDYEQYF.

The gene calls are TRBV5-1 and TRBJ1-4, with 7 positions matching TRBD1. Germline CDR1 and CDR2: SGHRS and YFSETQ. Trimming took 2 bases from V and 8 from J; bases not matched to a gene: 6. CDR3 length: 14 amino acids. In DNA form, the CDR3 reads TGCGCCAGCAGCTTCTCCCAGGGGGAGGAAAAACTGTTTTTT. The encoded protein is CASSFSQGEEKLFF.

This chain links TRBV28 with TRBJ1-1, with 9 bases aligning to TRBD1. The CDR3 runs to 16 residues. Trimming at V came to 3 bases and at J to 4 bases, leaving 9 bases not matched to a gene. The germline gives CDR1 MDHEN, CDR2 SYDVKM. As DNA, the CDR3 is TGTGCCAGCAGTTTTTCCCGGGACAGGGAATTCACTGAAGCTTTCTTT. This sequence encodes CASSFSRDREFTEAFF.

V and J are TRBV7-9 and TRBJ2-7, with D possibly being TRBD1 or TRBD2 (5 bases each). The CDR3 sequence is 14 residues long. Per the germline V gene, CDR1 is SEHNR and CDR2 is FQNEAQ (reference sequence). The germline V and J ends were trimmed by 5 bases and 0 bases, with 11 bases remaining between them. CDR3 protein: CASSPTGASYEQYF. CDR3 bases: TGTGCCAGCAGCCCCACCGGGGCCTCCTACGAGCAGTACTTC.

The CDR3 DNA is TGTGCCAGCAGCTCCTTCGGACTAGCGGGAGGTCCAGATACGCAGTATTTT. Its protein product is CASSSFGLAGGPDTQYF. This chain connects TRBV7-3 to TRBJ2-3, with 14 bases identical to TRBD2. Germline loops: CDR1 SGHTA, CDR2 FQGTGA. The CDR3 has 17 amino acids. Trimming cost V 4 bases and J 4 bases; bases outside gene matches: 7.